These 24 T cell receptor beta chains were sequenced from one sample in a study of identifying expanded T cells in peripheral blood. TCRdb's table, derived via immunoSEQ multiplex PCR, lists solely in-frame clones and lacks some. The repertoire holds about 110,000 clones, with roughly 90% as singletons. The sample consisted of blood. Every receptor here comes from a person aged 18 to 75 in good health.

The chain couples TRBV18 to TRBJ2-7; TRBD2 matches at 9 bases. The V segment lost 3 bases and the J segment 3 bases; nucleotides outside the gene matches: 6. This CDR3 region has 15 residues. Germline V CDR1 and CDR2: KGHSH, LQKENI. This chain's CDR3 is CASSPYSGGRYEQYF. Written as DNA, the CDR3 is TGTGCCAGCTCACCGTACAGCGGGGGGCGCTACGAGCAGTACTTC.

This chain connects TRBV2 to TRBJ1-4; D is unresolved. Germline V CDR1 and CDR2: SNHLY, FYNNEI. Trimming pared 2 bases from V and 11 bases from J, leaving 18 bases between. The CDR3 length is 15 residues. This CDR3 is CASSESLPAGGKLFF. CDR3 sequence (DNA): TGTGCCAGCAGTGAAAGCTTGCCGGCAGGTGGTAAACTGTTTTTT.

Comments on this clone: A read error may account for a junction end that differs from germline. Other DNA sequences of this sample code for an identical CDR3. The chain combines TRBV5-6 with TRBJ1-1; a possible D gene is TRBD1 (5 bases). Looked up from germline, CDR1 is SGHDT and CDR2 is YYEEEE. This CDR3 has 15 amino acids. The CDR3 DNA reads TGTGCCAGCACCGCCACGGGACGGCCGGAAGCTGAAGCCTTCTTT. Residues: CASTATGRPEAEAFF.

The DNA for the CDR3 is TGCGCCAGCAGTGATGGGACGGTAGCAGCCAAGCCGGAGACCCAGTACTTC. This translates into CASSDGTVAAKPETQYF. J is TRBJ2-5 and V is TRBV10-2; either TRBD1 or TRBD2 may fit D (5 bases each). This CDR3 comprises 17 residues. Germline V CDR1 and CDR2: WSHSY, SAAADI. Trimming left V 3 bases short and J 5 bases short, with 22 bases between.

This sequence joins TRBV10-3 and TRBJ1-2; D may be TRBD1 (5 bases). V was pared by 5 bases and J by 4 bases, with 11 bases between. From germline, CDR1 is ENHRY and CDR2 SYGVKD. The CDR3 is made up of 13 amino acids. In DNA form, the CDR3 reads TGTGCCATCAGTTCGACAGACTCCTATGGCTACACCTTC. This translates into CAISSTDSYGYTF.

The rearrangement joins TRBV5-1 to TRBJ1-1; D is perhaps TRBD1 (5 bases). CDR1 and CDR2 (germline): SGHRS, YFSETQ. The CDR3 has 15 amino acids. V lost 0 bases and J lost 5, with 14 bases in between. The CDR3 DNA reads as TGCGCCAGCAGCTTGGAAGGTCAGGGCGGAACTGAAGCTTTCTTT. This sequence encodes CASSLEGQGGTEAFF.

This sequence joins TRBV7-9 and TRBJ2-1; D gene uncertain. There are 12 residues in the CDR3. The V gene lost 5 bases and the J gene lost 7 bases, with 9 bases spanning the gap. Per the germline V gene, CDR1 is SEHNR and CDR2 is FQNEAQ (reference sequence). CDR3 in amino acids: CASSQIGNEQFF. CDR3 nucleotides: TGTGCCAGCAGCCAAATTGGTAATGAGCAGTTCTTC.

This clone was seen a handful of times. This chain uses TRBV11-2 with TRBJ1-1, with D unresolved. The CDR3 covers 13 residues. Germline values: CDR1 SGHAT, CDR2 FQNNGV. V lost 4 bases and J 5 bases, leaving 11 bases between the germline ends. This CDR3 reads CASSSRLGTEAFF. In nucleotides, the CDR3 is TGTGCCAGCAGCTCCCGTCTGGGAACTGAAGCTTTCTTT.

In this sample, this clone turned up a few times. CDR3 nucleotide sequence: TGTGCCAGCAGCTTTACGGCGGGACAGCCCCAGCATTTT. Residues: CASSFTAGQPQHF. J is TRBJ1-5 and V is TRBV7-3; D is uncertain. This CDR3 spans 13 amino acids. Trimming removed 3 bases from V and 7 bases from J, with 10 bases in between. Looked up from germline, CDR1 is SGHTA and CDR2 is FQGTGA.

This chain uses TRBV7-9 with TRBJ2-7; 10 bases align to TRBD2. V was pared by 6 bases and J by 4 bases, with 6 bases of the junction left unmatched. Germline CDR1 and CDR2: SEHNR and FQNEAQ (reference sequence). CDR3 length equals 14 residues. The CDR3 here is CASSSSGGAYEQYF. The CDR3 nucleotides are TGTGCCAGCAGTTCCAGCGGGGGGGCTTACGAGCAGTACTTC.

The chain employs TRBV25-1 and TRBJ2-7; D uncertain. The CDR3 runs to 12 residues. Germline V gene data show CDR1 as MGHDK and CDR2 as SYGVNS. The ends were cut back, 8 bases at V and 0 bases at J, with 8 bases in the middle. CDR3 sequence: CASGTSSYEQYF. The CDR3 DNA reads as TGTGCCAGCGGTACAAGCTCCTACGAGCAGTACTTC.

The chain has TRBV18 and TRBJ1-5; 7 nucleotides align to TRBD1. The CDR3 runs 16 residues. The germline gives CDR1 KGHSH, CDR2 LQKENI. Trimming removed 4 bases from V and 0 bases from J; junction bases left unmatched: 6. This CDR3 reads CASSRGQPDSNQPQHF. CDR3 bases: TGTGCCAGCTCACGGGGACAGCCGGATAGCAATCAGCCCCAGCATTTT.

V usage is TRBV5-6 and J usage is TRBJ2-2, with D hard to call. The CDR3 spans 13 residues. Germline V CDR1 and CDR2: SGHDT, YYEEEE. V dropped 6 bases and J dropped 5 bases, with 11 bases sitting between them. Here the CDR3 reads CASTRLLTGELFF. The CDR3 DNA reads as TGTGCCAGCACCCGACTGTTGACCGGGGAGCTGTTTTTT.

This chain's CDR3 is CASSPSGAGVNEQFF. The CDR3 DNA reads TGTGCCAGCAGTCCCTCGGGGGCAGGGGTTAATGAGCAGTTCTTC. The chain links TRBV6-5 to TRBJ2-1; D could derive from TRBD1 or TRBD2 (6 bases each). Trimming pared 5 bases from V and 7 bases from J, leaving 18 bases between. The CDR3 is 15 residues long. Germline-derived CDR1 and CDR2 are MNHEY and SVGAGI.

This clone has just one count. This chain uses TRBV4-1 with TRBJ2-7; TRBD1 matches 7 bases. Losses at the gene ends were 1 base for V and 0 bases for J; bases not matched to a gene: 3. The germline CDR1 and CDR2 sequences are MGHRA and YSYEKL. The CDR3 sequence is 15 residues long. The CDR3 sequence: CASSQGWDSSYEQYF. CDR3 nucleotides: TGCGCCAGCAGCCAAGGTTGGGACAGCTCCTACGAGCAGTACTTC.

The rearrangement links TRBV25-1 to TRBJ2-3; TRBD2 agrees at 12 bases. Per germline, CDR1 MGHDK and CDR2 SYGVNS. This CDR3 comprises 14 residues. With V trimmed by 5 bases and J by 5 bases, 2 bases remained unmatched. The chain's CDR3 is CASSLAGGQDTQYF. As DNA, the CDR3 is TGTGCCAGCAGTCTAGCGGGGGGGCAAGATACGCAGTATTTT.

In this sample, this clone turned up a few times. This chain joins TRBV2 and TRBJ1-1, with unresolved D. CDR3 length: 13 amino acids. In germline, CDR1 is SNHLY, CDR2 FYNNEI. V lost 1 base and J lost 1, with 4 bases in between. CDR3 DNA sequence: TGTGCCAGCAGTGAAGTCCAGAACACTGAAGCTTTCTTT. Residues: CASSEVQNTEAFF.

The V call is TRBV27, the J call TRBJ2-2, with D possibly being TRBD2 (6 bases). Trimming shortened V by 2 bases and J by 6 bases, and 10 bases separated the two germline ends. CDR3 size: 14 residues. Per germline, CDR1 MNHEY and CDR2 SMNVEV (reference sequence). CDR3 DNA: TGTGCCAGCAGTTTAGGAGGGCACCCCGGGGAGCTGTTTTTT. Translation gives CASSLGGHPGELFF.

The genes are TRBV27 and TRBJ1-2; the D is unclear. Looked up from germline, CDR1 is MNHEY and CDR2 is SMNVEV (reference sequence). The CDR3 consists of 14 residues. Trimming removed 5 bases from V and 4 bases from J, with 14 bases in between. This CDR3 reads CASSPQSSAYGYTF. The CDR3 coding sequence is TGTGCCAGCAGTCCCCAGTCCAGTGCCTATGGCTACACCTTC.

With regard to this clone: Other DNA sequences in the sample encode the same CDR3. This chain connects TRBV5-6 to TRBJ2-5, with TRBD2 identical over 8 bases. Trimming at V came to 2 bases and at J to 5 bases, leaving 5 bases not matched to a gene. The CDR3 has 14 amino acids. Germline V gene data show CDR1 as SGHDT and CDR2 as YYEEEE. The DNA of the CDR3 is TGTGCCAGCAGCTTAGGGGGACTAGAGGAGACCCAGTACTTC. This sequence encodes CASSLGGLEETQYF.

This clone showed up just a few times. The rearrangement joins TRBV6-5 to TRBJ1-6, with 9 bases identical to TRBD1. Per germline, CDR1 MNHEY and CDR2 SVGAGI. With 4 bases clipped from V and 11 bases from J, the junction kept 6 bases outside the gene matches. The CDR3 consists of 14 residues. The chain's CDR3 is CASSSGQGWTPLHF. The CDR3 bases are TGTGCCAGCAGTTCGGGACAGGGATGGACACCCCTCCACTTT.

The V call is TRBV7-9, the J call TRBJ2-6; no firm D call. Trimming took 5 bases from V and 3 from J, leaving 14 bases between them. CDR1 and CDR2 (germline): SEHNR, FQNEAQ (reference sequence). The CDR3 covers 16 residues. CDR3 loop: CASSVGRNSGANVLTF. The CDR3 DNA sequence: TGTGCCAGCAGCGTCGGAAGAAACAGTGGGGCCAACGTCCTGACTTTC.

J is TRBJ2-3 and V is TRBV5-1; D not resolved. Germline V lookup: CDR1 SGHRS, CDR2 YFSETQ. V gave up 0 bases and J gave up 4 bases, with 9 bases separating them. This CDR3 is built from 14 residues. The CDR3 sequence is CASSLASQSDTQYF. The CDR3, as DNA: TGCGCCAGCAGCTTGGCTTCGCAGTCAGATACGCAGTATTTT.

Only one count was recorded for this clone. The genes are TRBV30 and TRBJ2-1, with 8 bases fitting TRBD2. Losses at the gene ends were 0 bases for V and 7 bases for J; bases not matched to a gene: 5. Germline CDR1 is GTSNPN and CDR2 is SVGIG (reference sequence). This CDR3 spans 14 amino acids. CDR3 residues: CAWSVGGARNEQFF. The CDR3 nucleotides are TGTGCCTGGAGTGTCGGGGGGGCCAGGAATGAGCAGTTCTTC.